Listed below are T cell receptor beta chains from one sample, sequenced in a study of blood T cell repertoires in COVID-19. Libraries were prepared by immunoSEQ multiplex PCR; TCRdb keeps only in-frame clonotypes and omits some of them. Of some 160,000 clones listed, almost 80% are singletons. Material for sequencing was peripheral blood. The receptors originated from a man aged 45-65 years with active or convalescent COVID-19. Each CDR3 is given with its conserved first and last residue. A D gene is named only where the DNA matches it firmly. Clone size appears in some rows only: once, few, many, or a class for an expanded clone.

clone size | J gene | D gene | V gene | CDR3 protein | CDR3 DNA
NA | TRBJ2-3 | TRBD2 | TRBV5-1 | CASSLAGGSMSDTQYF | TGCGCCAGCAGCTTGGCGGGAGGAAGTATGTCTGATACGCAGTATTTT
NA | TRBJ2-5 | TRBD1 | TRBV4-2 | CASSQETGAWETQYF | TGTGCCAGCAGCCAAGAAACAGGGGCCTGGGAGACCCAGTACTTC
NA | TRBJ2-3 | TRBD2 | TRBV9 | CASSVQLAGVGDTQYF | TGTGCCAGCAGCGTACAGTTAGCGGGAGTCGGAGATACGCAGTATTTT
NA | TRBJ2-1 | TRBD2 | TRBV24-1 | CATSAPGLAGNSAYNEQFF | TGTGCCACCAGTGCTCCGGGACTAGCGGGCAATTCGGCCTACAATGAGCAGTTCTTC
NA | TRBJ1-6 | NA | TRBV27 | CASSFDGDNSPLHF | TGTGCCAGCAGTTTTGACGGAGATAATTCACCCCTCCACTTT
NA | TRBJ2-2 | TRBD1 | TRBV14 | CASSQEGQGLAGELFF | TGTGCCAGCAGCCAGGAGGGACAGGGTTTGGCCGGGGAGCTGTTTTTT
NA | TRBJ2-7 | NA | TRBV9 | CASSASGTGAYEQYF | TGTGCCAGCAGCGCCTCCGGGACTGGGGCCTACGAGCAGTACTTC
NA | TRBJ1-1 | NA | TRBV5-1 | CASSLEGVSPFF | TGCGCCAGCAGCTTGGAAGGGGTTTCGCCTTTCTTT
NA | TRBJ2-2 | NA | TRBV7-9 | CASSFPGYTGELFF | TGTGCCAGCAGCTTCCCGGGGTACACCGGGGAGCTGTTTTTT
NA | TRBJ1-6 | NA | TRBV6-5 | CASSYPRDNSPLHF | TGTGCCAGCAGTTACCCCCGGGATAATTCACCCCTCCACTTT
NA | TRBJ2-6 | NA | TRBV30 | CAWSVTGAPYSGANVLTF | TGTGCCTGGAGTGTAACTGGGGCGCCCTACTCTGGGGCCAACGTCCTGACTTTC
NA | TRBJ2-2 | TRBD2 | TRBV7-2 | CASSSILGLSYTGELFF | TGTGCCAGCAGCTCAATATTGGGACTATCATACACCGGGGAGCTGTTTTTT
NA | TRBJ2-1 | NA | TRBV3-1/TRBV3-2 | CASSRTRLGADDEQFF | TGTGCCAGCAGCCGAACTCGACTAGGGGCGGACGATGAGCAGTTCTTC
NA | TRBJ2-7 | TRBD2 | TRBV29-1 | CSVAGLAGTYEQYF | TGCAGCGTGGCCGGCCTAGCGGGTACCTACGAGCAGTACTTC
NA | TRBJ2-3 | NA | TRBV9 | CASSAQSRTTDTQYF | TGTGCCAGCAGCGCCCAAAGCAGGACTACAGATACGCAGTATTTT
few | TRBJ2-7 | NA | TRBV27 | CASSWTVGGEQYF | TGTGCCAGCAGCTGGACAGTAGGAGGTGAGCAGTACTTC
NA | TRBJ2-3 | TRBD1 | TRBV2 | CASRGDRASSTDTQYF | TGTGCCAGCAGGGGGGACAGGGCTTCTAGCACAGATACGCAGTATTTT
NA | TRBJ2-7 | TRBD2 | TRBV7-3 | CASSLNGLAGEEQYF | TGTGCCAGCAGCCTCAACGGACTAGCGGGGGAGGAGCAGTACTTC
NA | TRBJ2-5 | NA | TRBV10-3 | CAISESPSPETQYF | TGTGCCATCAGTGAGTCACCGAGCCCAGAGACCCAGTACTTC
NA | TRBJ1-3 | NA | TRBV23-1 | CASFWPGNTIYF | TGCGCCAGCTTCTGGCCTGGAAACACCATATATTTT
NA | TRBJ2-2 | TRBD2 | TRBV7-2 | CASSLGTSGSRELFF | TGTGCCAGCAGCTTGGGGACTAGCGGGAGCCGGGAGCTGTTTTTT
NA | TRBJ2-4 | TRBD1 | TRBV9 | CASSPRDRGVGSNIQYF | TGTGCCAGCAGCCCCCGGGACAGGGGGGTGGGTTCGAACATTCAGTACTTC
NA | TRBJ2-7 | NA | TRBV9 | CASSVALSSYEQYF | TGTGCCAGCAGCGTAGCCCTCTCCTCCTACGAGCAGTACTTC
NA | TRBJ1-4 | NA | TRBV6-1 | CASSEASGGGNEKLFF | TGTGCCAGCAGTGAAGCAAGTGGGGGGGGTAATGAAAAACTGTTTTTT
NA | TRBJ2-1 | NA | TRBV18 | CASSPPGTPNEQFF | TGTGCCAGCTCACCACCAGGGACACCGAATGAGCAGTTCTTC
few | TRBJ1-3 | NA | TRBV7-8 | CASSLARAGNTIYF | TGTGCCAGCAGCTTAGCTCGGGCTGGAAACACCATATATTTT
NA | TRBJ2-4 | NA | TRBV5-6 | CASSPGGGGAKNIQYF | TGTGCCAGCAGCCCCGGAGGGGGAGGGGCCAAAAACATTCAGTACTTC
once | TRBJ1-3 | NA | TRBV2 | CASREEGSTIYF | TGTGCCAGCAGAGAGGAGGGGAGCACCATATATTTT
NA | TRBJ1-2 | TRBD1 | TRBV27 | CASKGDSLLTYGYTF | TGTGCCAGCAAGGGGGACAGTCTCCTTACTTATGGCTACACCTTC
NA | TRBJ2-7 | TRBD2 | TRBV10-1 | CASSETRTSGSYEQYF | TGCGCCAGCAGTGAAACAAGGACTAGCGGCTCCTACGAGCAGTACTTC
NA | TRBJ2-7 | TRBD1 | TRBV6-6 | CASSYPGQGHYYEQYF | TGTGCCAGCAGTTACCCCGGACAGGGTCATTACTACGAGCAGTACTTC
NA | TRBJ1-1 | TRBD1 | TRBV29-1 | CSGDSGVGEAFF | TGCAGCGGGGACAGTGGAGTCGGTGAAGCTTTCTTT
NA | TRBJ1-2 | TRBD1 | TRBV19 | CASRTKVGQGRYGYTF | TGTGCCAGTAGGACGAAGGTTGGACAGGGAAGGTATGGCTACACCTTC